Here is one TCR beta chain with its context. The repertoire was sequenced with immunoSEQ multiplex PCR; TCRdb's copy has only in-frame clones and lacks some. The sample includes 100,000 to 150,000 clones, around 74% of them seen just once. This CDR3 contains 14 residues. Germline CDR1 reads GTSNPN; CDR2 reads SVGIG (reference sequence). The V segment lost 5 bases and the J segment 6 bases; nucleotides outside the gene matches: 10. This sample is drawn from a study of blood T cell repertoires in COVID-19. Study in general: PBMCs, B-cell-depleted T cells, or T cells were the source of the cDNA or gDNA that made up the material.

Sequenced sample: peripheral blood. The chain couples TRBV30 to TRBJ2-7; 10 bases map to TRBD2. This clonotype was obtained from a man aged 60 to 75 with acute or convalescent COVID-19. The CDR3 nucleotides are TGTGCCTGGGTAGCGGGAGGCCGTTCCGGCGAGCAGTACTTC. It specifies CAWVAGGRSGEQYF.